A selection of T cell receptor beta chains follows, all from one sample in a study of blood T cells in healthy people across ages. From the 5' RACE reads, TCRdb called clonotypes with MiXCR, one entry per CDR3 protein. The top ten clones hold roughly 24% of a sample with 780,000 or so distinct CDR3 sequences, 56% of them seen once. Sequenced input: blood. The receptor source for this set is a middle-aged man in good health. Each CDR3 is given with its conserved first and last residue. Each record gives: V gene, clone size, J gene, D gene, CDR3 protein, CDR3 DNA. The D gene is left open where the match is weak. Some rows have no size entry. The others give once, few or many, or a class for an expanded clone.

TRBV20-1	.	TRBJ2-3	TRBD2	CSRRTFSGAGGTQYF	TGCAGTCGCCGGACATTTAGCGGGGCGGGGGGGACGCAGTATTTT
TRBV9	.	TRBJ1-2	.	CASSVLNRDDYGYTF	TGTGCCAGCAGCGTCCTTAACCGGGACGACTATGGCTACACCTTC
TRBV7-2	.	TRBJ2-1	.	CASSLRGSRGEQFF	TGTGCCAGCAGCTTACGGGGGAGCCGGGGTGAGCAGTTCTTC
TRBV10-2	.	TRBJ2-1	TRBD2	CASRDGLAVYNEQFF	TGCGCCAGCAGAGACGGACTAGCGGTTTACAATGAGCAGTTCTTC
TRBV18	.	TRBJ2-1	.	CASSPSAGLYNEQFF	TGTGCCAGCTCACCATCTGCAGGGCTCTACAATGAGCAGTTCTTC
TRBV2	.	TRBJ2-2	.	CASREPLRSGELFF	TGTGCCAGCAGGGAGCCTTTGCGGAGCGGGGAGCTGTTTTTT
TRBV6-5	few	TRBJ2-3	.	CASRGESTDTQYF	TGTGCCAGCAGGGGGGAGAGCACAGATACGCAGTATTTT
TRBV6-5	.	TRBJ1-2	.	CASSYSWSGRGYGYTF	TGTGCCAGCAGTTACTCTTGGTCGGGGCGGGGCTATGGCTACACCTTC
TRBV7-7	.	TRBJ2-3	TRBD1	CASSPRTGLTDAQYF	TGTGCCAGCAGCCCACGGACAGGACTCACAGATGCGCAGTATTTT
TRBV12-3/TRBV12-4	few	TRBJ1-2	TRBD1	CASSPRQGANYGYTF	TGTGCCAGCAGTCCCCGACAGGGGGCTAACTATGGCTACACCTTC
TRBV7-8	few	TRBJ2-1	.	CASSSTEFPGNEQFF	TGTGCCAGCAGCTCGACGGAGTTTCCGGGGAATGAGCAGTTCTTC
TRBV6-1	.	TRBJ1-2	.	CASSPYNMGGGKFFNGYTF	TGTGCCAGCAGTCCCTATAACATGGGTGGGGGCAAGTTTTTTAATGGCTACACCTTC
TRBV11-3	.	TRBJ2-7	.	CASSQTPQGQYF	TGTGCCAGCAGCCAAACTCCCCAGGGGCAGTACTTC
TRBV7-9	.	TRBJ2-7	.	CASSLGGTGAEQYF	TGTGCCAGCAGCTTAGGCGGGACGGGCGCCGAGCAGTACTTC
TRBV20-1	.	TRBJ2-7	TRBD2	CSARDRETSGRIHEQYF	TGCAGTGCTAGAGATAGGGAAACTAGCGGGAGAATTCACGAGCAGTACTTC
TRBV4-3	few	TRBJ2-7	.	CASSQITEQYF	TGCGCCAGCAGCCAAATCACCGAGCAGTACTTC
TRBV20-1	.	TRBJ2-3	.	CSARVLSTDTQYF	TGCAGTGCTAGAGTCCTAAGCACAGATACGCAGTATTTT
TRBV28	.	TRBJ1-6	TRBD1	CASSRTGTGDNSPLHF	TGTGCCAGCAGCAGAACCGGGACAGGGGATAATTCACCCCTCCACTTT
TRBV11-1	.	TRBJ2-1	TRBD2	CASRPTSGIGSYNEQFF	TGTGCCAGCAGACCGACTAGCGGCATCGGCTCCTACAATGAGCAGTTCTTC
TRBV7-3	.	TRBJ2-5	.	CASSLTSRRSETQYF	TGTGCCAGCAGCTTAACAAGCAGGCGGTCGGAGACCCAGTACTTC
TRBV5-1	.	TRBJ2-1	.	CASSLELEQFF	TGCGCCAGCAGCTTGGAACTAGAGCAGTTCTTC
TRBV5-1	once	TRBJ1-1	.	CASSVRGVVGTEAFF	TGCGCCAGCAGCGTGAGGGGGGTGGTGGGCACTGAAGCTTTCTTT
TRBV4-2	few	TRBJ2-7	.	CASSQDVPSLEQYF	TGTGCCAGCAGCCAAGATGTACCTTCCCTCGAGCAGTACTTC
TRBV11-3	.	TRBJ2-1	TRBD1	CASSKRDRGVNEQFF	TGTGCCAGCAGCAAAAGGGACAGGGGGGTCAATGAGCAGTTCTTC
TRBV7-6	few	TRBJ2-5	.	CASSSPSEHSQETQYF	TGTGCCAGCAGCTCCCCTAGCGAACATTCACAAGAGACCCAGTACTTC
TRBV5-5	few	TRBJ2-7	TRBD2	CASSLHRGSSYEQYF	TGTGCCAGCAGCTTACACCGCGGGAGCTCCTACGAGCAGTACTTC
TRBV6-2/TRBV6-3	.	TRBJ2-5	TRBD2	CASSQRIDGLAGVTGYF	TGTGCCAGCAGTCAACGTATCGACGGACTAGCGGGAGTCACGGGGTACTTC
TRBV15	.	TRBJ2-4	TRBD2	CATSREGLAGSGYF	TGTGCCACCAGCAGGGAGGGACTAGCGGGCTCAGGGTACTTC
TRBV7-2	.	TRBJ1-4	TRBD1	CASRRTGFGEKLFF	TGTGCCAGCCGGAGGACAGGGTTTGGGGAAAAACTGTTTTTT
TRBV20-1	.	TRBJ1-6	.	CSAGVRSPLHF	TGCAGTGCTGGGGTGAGGTCACCCCTCCACTTT
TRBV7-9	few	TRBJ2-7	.	CASSLGQTSPYEQYF	TGTGCCAGCAGCTTAGGGCAGACTTCCCCCTACGAGCAGTACTTC
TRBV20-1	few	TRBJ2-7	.	CSAKDSSTYEQYF	TGCAGTGCTAAGGACTCGTCCACCTACGAGCAGTACTTC
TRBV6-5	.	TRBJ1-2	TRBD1	CASRRRRQGRYGYTF	TGTGCCAGCAGACGCCGTAGACAGGGTCGCTATGGCTACACCTTC
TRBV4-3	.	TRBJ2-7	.	CASSQDSNSYEQYF	TGCGCCAGCAGCCAAGACAGTAACTCCTACGAGCAGTACTTC
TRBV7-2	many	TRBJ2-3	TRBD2	CASTDSGGNTDTQYF	TGTGCCAGCACCGATAGCGGGGGTAACACAGATACGCAGTATTTT
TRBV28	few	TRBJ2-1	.	CASLTGAYNEQFF	TGTGCCAGCCTGACGGGAGCCTACAATGAGCAGTTCTTC
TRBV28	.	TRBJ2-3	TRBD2	CASSFHSGMIDTQYF	TGTGCCAGCAGTTTCCATAGCGGGATGATAGATACGCAGTATTTT